This section outlines one TCR beta chain sequence together with its context. The antigen remains unidentified. The sample comes from a study of beta chain features in type 1 diabetes. Study results and limitations: When Type 1 diabetes patients were examined, their TCRB CDR3s proved moderately but significantly shorter in all four CD4+ subsets. Relative to healthy donors, patients appeared to have naive, central memory and Treg TCRB repertoires that were more similar.

Expressed TCRB transcripts were sequenced because the entire RNA isolate underwent reverse transcription. Here immunoSEQ multiplex PCR was the method, and the copy in TCRdb shows in-frame clones only, minus some. The table lists hundreds of thousands of clones, around 15% of them singletons. Trimming removed 0 bases at V and 0 bases at J, with 5 bases between. The CDR3 has 14 residues. Per the germline V gene, CDR1 is SGHNT and CDR2 is YYREEE (reference sequence). The chain couples TRBV5-4 to TRBJ2-3; no clear D gene. The receptor's source is a man aged 18 to 29 with type 1 diabetes. The sample consisted of naive CD4+ T cells from blood. The CDR3 sequence is CASSLDRSTDTQYF. CDR3 sequence (DNA): TGTGCCAGCAGCTTGGACAGAAGCACAGATACGCAGTATTTT.